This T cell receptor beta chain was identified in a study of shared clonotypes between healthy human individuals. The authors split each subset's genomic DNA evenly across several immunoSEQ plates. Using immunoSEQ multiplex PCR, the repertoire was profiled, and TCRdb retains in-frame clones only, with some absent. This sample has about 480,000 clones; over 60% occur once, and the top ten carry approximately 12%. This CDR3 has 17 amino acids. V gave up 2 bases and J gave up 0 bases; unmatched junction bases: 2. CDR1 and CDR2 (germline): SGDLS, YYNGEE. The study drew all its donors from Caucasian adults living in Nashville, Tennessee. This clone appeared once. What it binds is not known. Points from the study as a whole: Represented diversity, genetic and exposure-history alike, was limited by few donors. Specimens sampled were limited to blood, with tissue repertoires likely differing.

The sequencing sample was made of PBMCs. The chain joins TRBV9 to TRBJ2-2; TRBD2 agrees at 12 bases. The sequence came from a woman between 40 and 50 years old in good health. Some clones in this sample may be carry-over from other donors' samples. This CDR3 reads CASSVLAGGANTGELFF. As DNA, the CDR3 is TGTGCCAGCAGCGTCCTAGCGGGAGGGGCGAACACCGGGGAGCTGTTTTTT.